The T cell receptor beta chain under discussion was sequenced for a study of a mutant IDH1 vaccine in newly diagnosed glioma (dated by TCRdb to the early 2020s). Regarding the research as a whole: Of the roughly 33 treated patients, roughly 60% were male and approximately 38% were female, and a mean age of roughly 41 years was recorded. Prior to enrollment, standard therapy consisting of radiotherapy alone, temozolomide alone, or radiochemotherapy with temozolomide had been administered to patients, with the combination being received by most patients. For exploratory analyses, longitudinal TCRB deep sequencing was carried out in more than 20 treated patients wherever samples were available. Six visits were used for peripheral blood collection: V03 (baseline), V05, V07, V10, V12 and V13.

Turning to this clone: Its target antigen remains unknown. The record has no base qualities; no much larger clone is one base away.

The germline V gene encodes CDR1 SGHTA and CDR2 FQGNSA. There are 15 amino acids in the CDR3, from cysteine to phenylalanine inclusive. Only CDR3 DNA remains: 45 bases, in frame from the first base. Unmatched junction bases come to 11, with V trimmed by 6 bases and J by 6 bases. Explained via the paper, the time point label denotes: baseline, week 1 (first vaccination visit). The sample's treatment or condition label, decoded: pre-vaccination baseline after standard-of-care therapy. Newly diagnosed WHO grade 3 or 4 IDH1-mutant astrocytomas showing loss of nuclear ATRX were present in the donors. The samples were drawn from NOA16, a multicentre, single-arm, open-label phase I trial in Germany that tested a mutant IDH1 peptide vaccine in humans for the first time. Blood drawn at visit V03 was used as the baseline sample for immunogenicity testing. The DNeasy Blood and Tissue Kit was used to extract genomic DNA from EDTA blood for TCRB sequencing.

To prepare the library, the immunoSEQ multiplex PCR assay was applied. The hsTCRB Kit was used according to the manufacturer's protocol to amplify rearranged TCR beta chain sequences. Sequencing of TCRB libraries was carried out on an Illumina MiSeq. The authors' pipeline ran thus. The kit vendor's proprietary platform handled demultiplexing, trimming and gene mapping. TCRdb obtained this table from immuneACCESS and retained in-frame rearrangements with V and J assigned. These tables miss some clones; where compared with another copy, unresolved V genes account for less than half of the shortfall, and the remainder is unexplained. V and J calls and clone size are copied from that table; D and trimming were computed from the DNA. This sample comprises approximately 25,000 clones, 90% to 95% of them detected only once. The ten largest account for roughly 1.1% of the sample. General conclusions and limits of the study: Changes in the top peripheral T cell clonotypes picked up by TCRB sequencing did not appear to be linked to pseudoprogression. Immune responses induced by the vaccine were seen in around 93% of patients across multiple MHC alleles. Availability determined which PBMC samples were chosen for TCRB deep sequencing. It was noted by the authors that analyses of patient blood samples could not be reproduced owing to sample limitations.

This receptor chain uses TRBV7-2 and TRBJ2-3; 8 central bases correspond to TRBD1. The origin of this receptor is a man in his forties or fifties with glioma. The sample consisted of PBMCs, taken from a glioma patient treated with radiotherapy, temozolomide or both. The CDR3 in this case is CASRREQGASDTQYF. The DNA sequence is TGTGCCAGCAGAAGGGAGCAGGGGGCGTCGGATACGCAGTATTTT.